Listed below are T cell receptor beta chains from one sample, sequenced in a study of cytomegalovirus exposure and HLA in healthy donors. Some clones are missing from TCRdb's copy, which holds only in-frame ones; the method was immunoSEQ multiplex PCR. The table has 90,000 to 130,000 clones, roughly 90% seen once; the top ten hold around 2%. Material for sequencing was PBMCs. These receptors were taken from a woman aged 18 to 35 in good health and CMV-seronegative. Both conserved end residues are part of each CDR3. D genes are given only for firm matches. Clone size, where shown, is once, few, many, or a class for clones that have expanded.

>.|TRBJ1-2|TRBV15|TRBD1|14
CATSRNPGGYGYTF
TGTGCCACCAGCAGAAATCCAGGGGGCTATGGCTACACCTTC
>.|TRBJ2-5|TRBV5-1|.|12
CASREQQETQYF
TGCGCCAGCCGGGAACAGCAAGAGACCCAGTACTTC
>once|TRBJ1-3|TRBV6-6|TRBD1|14
CASSRDSRGNTIYF
TGTGCCAGCAGCCGGGACAGTCGGGGAAACACCATATATTTT
>.|TRBJ1-1|TRBV4-1|.|13
CASRRGLGSEAFF
TGCGCCAGCAGGAGGGGGTTGGGGTCTGAAGCTTTCTTT
>.|TRBJ1-5|TRBV30|.|13
CAWSIAGSQPQHF
TGTGCCTGGAGTATTGCAGGATCTCAGCCCCAGCATTTT
>.|TRBJ1-2|TRBV6-1|.|14
CASTISEGFTGYTF
TGTGCCAGCACTATCTCCGAGGGCTTTACGGGCTACACCTTC
>.|TRBJ2-5|TRBV25-1|TRBD2|16
CASSESGLAGGETQYF
TGTGCCAGCAGTGAATCGGGACTAGCGGGAGGGGAGACCCAGTACTTC
>.|TRBJ2-3|TRBV7-9|.|19
CASSPLTLSTIKSTDTQYF
TGTGCCAGCAGCCCTCTTACATTGTCAACAATAAAGAGCACAGATACGCAGTATTTT
>.|TRBJ2-5|TRBV6-5|TRBD1|15
CASSYSGQGAGFQYF
TGTGCCAGCAGTTACTCGGGACAGGGGGCGGGGTTTCAGTACTTC
>once|TRBJ2-1|TRBV29-1|TRBD2|14
CSVELASGGDEQFF
TGCAGCGTTGAATTGGCTAGCGGAGGGGATGAGCAGTTCTTC
>.|TRBJ1-1|TRBV2|.|12
CASTPFSSEAFF
TGTGCCAGCACCCCTTTTAGTTCTGAAGCTTTCTTT
>once|TRBJ2-3|TRBV28|.|13
CASSLRGPDTQYF
TGTGCCAGCAGTTTAAGAGGTCCAGATACGCAGTATTTT
>.|TRBJ2-2|TRBV18|TRBD2|14
CASSPGLGGGELFF
TGTGCCAGCTCACCGGGACTAGGAGGCGGGGAGCTGTTTTTT
>.|TRBJ1-4|TRBV5-1|.|14
CASSLAWTNEKLFF
TGCGCCAGCAGCTTAGCTTGGACTAATGAAAAACTGTTTTTT
>.|TRBJ1-1|TRBV4-2|TRBD1|15
CASSQDSTGTTEAFF
TGTGCCAGCAGCCAAGATTCGACAGGGACCACTGAAGCTTTCTTT
>.|TRBJ2-7|TRBV9|.|15
CASSVAYSYSYEQYF
TGTGCCAGCAGCGTAGCCTACAGTTACTCCTACGAGCAGTACTTC
>.|TRBJ2-2|TRBV5-1|.|15
CASSLTQSGTGELFF
TGCGCCAGCAGCCTCACTCAGTCGGGAACCGGGGAGCTGTTTTTT
>.|TRBJ2-5|TRBV7-2|TRBD2|14
CASSRLAVQETQYF
TGTGCCAGCAGCCGGCTAGCGGTCCAAGAGACCCAGTACTTC
>.|TRBJ1-1|TRBV7-9|.|14
CASSSLQGLAEAFF
TGTGCCAGCAGCTCATTACAGGGATTAGCTGAAGCTTTCTTT
>.|TRBJ2-7|TRBV10-1|.|14
CASSEGSPLGEQYF
TGCGCCAGCAGTGAAGGGAGTCCCCTGGGGGAGCAGTACTTC
>once|TRBJ1-5|TRBV4-1|.|13
CASSQLAAQPQHF
TGCGCCAGCAGCCAGCTGGCTGCTCAGCCCCAGCATTTT
>.|TRBJ1-2|TRBV9|TRBD1|15
CASSALGQGAYGYTF
TGTGCCAGCAGCGCTCTGGGACAGGGGGCCTACGGCTACACCTTC
>.|TRBJ2-5|TRBV5-1|TRBD1|13
CASSLDRGETQYF
TGCGCCAGCAGCCTGGACAGGGGGGAGACCCAGTACTTC
>.|TRBJ2-7|TRBV5-4|.|11
CASSQTYEQYF
TGTGCCAGCAGCCAGACCTACGAGCAGTACTTC
>once|TRBJ1-2|TRBV30|.|15
CAWSAPGVVTDGYTF
TGTGCCTGGAGTGCCCCAGGGGTGGTGACCGATGGCTACACCTTC
>.|TRBJ2-1|TRBV15|.|14
CATSRLGVYNEQFF
TGTGCCACCAGCAGACTCGGGGTCTACAATGAGCAGTTCTTC
>.|TRBJ1-1|TRBV6-5|TRBD1|15
CASSPQGAANTEAFF
TGTGCCAGCAGTCCTCAGGGGGCAGCGAACACTGAAGCTTTCTTT
>.|TRBJ1-1|TRBV7-2|.|13
CASSLALGGIAFF
TGTGCCAGCAGCTTAGCGCTTGGGGGGATAGCTTTCTTT
>.|TRBJ2-7|TRBV28|TRBD2|13
CASSYAGVGEQYF
TGTGCCAGCAGTTACGCGGGAGTAGGAGAGCAGTACTTC